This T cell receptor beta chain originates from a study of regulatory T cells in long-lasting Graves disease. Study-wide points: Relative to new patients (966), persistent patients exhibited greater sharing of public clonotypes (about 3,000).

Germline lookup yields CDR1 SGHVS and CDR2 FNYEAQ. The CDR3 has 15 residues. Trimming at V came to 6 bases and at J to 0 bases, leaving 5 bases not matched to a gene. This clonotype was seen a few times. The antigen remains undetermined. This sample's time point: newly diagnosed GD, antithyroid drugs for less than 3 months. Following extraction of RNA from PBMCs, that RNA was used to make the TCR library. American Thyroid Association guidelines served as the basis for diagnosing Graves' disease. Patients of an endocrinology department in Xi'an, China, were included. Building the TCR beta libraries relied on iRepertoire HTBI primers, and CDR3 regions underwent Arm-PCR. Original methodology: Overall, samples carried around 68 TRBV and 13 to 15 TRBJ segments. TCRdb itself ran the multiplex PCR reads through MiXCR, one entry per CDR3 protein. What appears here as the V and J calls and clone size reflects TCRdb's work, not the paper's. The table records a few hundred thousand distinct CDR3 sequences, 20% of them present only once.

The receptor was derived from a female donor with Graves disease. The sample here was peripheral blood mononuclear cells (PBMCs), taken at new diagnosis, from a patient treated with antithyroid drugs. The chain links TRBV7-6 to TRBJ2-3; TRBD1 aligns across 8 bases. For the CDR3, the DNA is TGTGCCAGCAGTTCAGGACAGGGTAGCACAGATACGCAGTATTTT. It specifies CASSSGQGSTDTQYF.